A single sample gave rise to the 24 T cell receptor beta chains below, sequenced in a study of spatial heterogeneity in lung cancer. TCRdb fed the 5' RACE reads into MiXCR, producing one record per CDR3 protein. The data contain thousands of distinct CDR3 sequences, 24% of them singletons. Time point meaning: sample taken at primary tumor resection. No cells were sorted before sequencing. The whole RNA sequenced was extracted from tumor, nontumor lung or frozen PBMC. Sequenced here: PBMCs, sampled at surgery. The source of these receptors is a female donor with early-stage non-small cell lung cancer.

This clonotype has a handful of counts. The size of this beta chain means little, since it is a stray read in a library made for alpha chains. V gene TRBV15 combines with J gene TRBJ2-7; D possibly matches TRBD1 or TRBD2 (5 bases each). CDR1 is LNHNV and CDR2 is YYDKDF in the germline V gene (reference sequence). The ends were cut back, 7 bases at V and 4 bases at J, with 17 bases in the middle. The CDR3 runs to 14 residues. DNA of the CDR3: TGTGCCACCACCCTGGGACGGCGGAGGTACGAGCAGTACTTC. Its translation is CATTLGRRRYEQYF.

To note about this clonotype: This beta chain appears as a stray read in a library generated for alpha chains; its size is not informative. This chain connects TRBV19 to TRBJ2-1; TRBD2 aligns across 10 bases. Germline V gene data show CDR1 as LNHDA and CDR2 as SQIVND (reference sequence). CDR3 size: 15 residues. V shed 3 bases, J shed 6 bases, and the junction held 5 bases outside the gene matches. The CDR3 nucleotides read TGTGCCAGTAGTATCAGCACTAGCGGGATCAATGAGCAGTTCTTC. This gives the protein CASSISTSGINEQFF.

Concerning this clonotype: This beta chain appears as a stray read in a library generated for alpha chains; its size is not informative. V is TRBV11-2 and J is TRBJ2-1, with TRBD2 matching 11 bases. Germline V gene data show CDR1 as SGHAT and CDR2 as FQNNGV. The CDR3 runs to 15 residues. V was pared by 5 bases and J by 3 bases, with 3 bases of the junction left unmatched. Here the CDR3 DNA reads TGTGCCAGCAGCCGGGGACTAGCGGACTACAATGAGCAGTTCTTC. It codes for CASSRGLADYNEQFF. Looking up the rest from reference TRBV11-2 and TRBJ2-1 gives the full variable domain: EAGVAQSPRYKIIEKRQSVAFWCNPISGHATLYWYQQILGQGPKLLIQFQNNGVVDDSQLPKDRFSAERLKGVDSTLKIQPAKLEDSAVYLCASSRGLADYNEQFFGPGTRLTVL.

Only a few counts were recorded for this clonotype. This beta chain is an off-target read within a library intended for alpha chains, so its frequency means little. CDR3 nucleotide sequence: TGCGCCAGCAGCCAAGACCCTATGGCAGTCTACGAGCAGTACTTC. It yields the protein CASSQDPMAVYEQYF. The J gene is TRBJ2-7, the V gene TRBV4-3; D is ambiguous. Germline V gene lookup returns CDR1 LGHNA and CDR2 YSLEER. CDR3 length: 15 amino acids. V gave up 0 bases and J gave up 3 bases, with 12 bases separating them.

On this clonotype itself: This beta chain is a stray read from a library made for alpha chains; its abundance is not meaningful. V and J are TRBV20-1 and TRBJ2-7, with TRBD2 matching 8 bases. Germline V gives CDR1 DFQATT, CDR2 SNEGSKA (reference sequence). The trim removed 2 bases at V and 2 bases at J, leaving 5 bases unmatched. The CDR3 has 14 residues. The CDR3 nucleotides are TGCAGTGCTAGAAGGGCTAGCGGGCCCTACGAGCAGTACTTC. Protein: CSARRASGPYEQYF.

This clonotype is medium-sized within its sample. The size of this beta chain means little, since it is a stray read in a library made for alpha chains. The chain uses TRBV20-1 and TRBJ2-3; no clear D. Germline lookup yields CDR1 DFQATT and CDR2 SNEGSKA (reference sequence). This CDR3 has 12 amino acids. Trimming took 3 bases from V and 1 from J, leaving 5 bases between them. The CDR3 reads CSASEGTDTQYF. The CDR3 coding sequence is TGCAGTGCTAGTGAGGGCACAGATACGCAGTATTTT.

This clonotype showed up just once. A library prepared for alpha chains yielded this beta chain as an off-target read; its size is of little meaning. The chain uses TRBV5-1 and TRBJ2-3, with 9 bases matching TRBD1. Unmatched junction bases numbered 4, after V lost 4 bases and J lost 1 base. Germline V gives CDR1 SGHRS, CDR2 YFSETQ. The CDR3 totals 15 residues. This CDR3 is CASSKQGAGTDTQYF. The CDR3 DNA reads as TGCGCCAGCAGCAAACAGGGGGCCGGCACAGATACGCAGTATTTT.

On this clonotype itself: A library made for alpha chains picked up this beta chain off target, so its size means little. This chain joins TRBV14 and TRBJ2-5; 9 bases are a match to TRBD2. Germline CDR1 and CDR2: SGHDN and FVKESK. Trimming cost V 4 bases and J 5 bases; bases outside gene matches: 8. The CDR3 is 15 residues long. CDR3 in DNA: TGTGCCAGCAGCCGAGCCGGGACTAGCATGGAGACCCAGTACTTC. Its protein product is CASSRAGTSMETQYF.

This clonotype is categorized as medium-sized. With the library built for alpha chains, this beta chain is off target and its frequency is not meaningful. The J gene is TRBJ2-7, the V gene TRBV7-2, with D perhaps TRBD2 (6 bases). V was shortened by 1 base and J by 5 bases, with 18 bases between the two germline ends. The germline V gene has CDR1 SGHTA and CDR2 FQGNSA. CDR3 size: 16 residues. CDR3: CASSLGGVGLKDEQYF. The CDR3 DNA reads TGTGCCAGCAGCTTAGGAGGCGTGGGACTTAAGGACGAGCAGTACTTC.

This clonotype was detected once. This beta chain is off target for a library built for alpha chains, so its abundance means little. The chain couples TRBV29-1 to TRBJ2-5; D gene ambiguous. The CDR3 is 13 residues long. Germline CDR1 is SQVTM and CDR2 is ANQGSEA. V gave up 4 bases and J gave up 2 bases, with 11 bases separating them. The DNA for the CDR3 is TGCAGCGTTGTAGGGAACTTGCAAGAGACCCAGTACTTC. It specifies CSVVGNLQETQYF.

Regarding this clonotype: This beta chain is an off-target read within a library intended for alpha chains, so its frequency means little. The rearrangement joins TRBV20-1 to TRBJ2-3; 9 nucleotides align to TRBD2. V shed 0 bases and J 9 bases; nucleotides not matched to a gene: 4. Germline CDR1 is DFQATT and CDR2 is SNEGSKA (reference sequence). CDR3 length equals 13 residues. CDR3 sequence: CSAREFSGGTQYF. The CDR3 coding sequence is TGCAGTGCTAGAGAGTTCAGCGGGGGGACGCAGTATTTT.

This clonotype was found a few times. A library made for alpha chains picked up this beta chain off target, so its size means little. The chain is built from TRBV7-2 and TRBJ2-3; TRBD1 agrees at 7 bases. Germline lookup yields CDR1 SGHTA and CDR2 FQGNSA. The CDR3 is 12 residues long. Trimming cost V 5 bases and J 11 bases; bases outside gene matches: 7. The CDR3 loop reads CASSPGGLRQYF. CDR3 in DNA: TGTGCCAGCAGCCCAGGGGGTCTCCGGCAGTATTTT. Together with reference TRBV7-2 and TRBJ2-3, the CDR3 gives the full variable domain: GAGVSQSPSNKVTEKGKDVELRCDPISGHTALYWYRQSLGQGLEFLIYFQGNSAPDKSGLPSDRFSAERTGGSVSTLTIQRTQQEDSAVYLCASSPGGLRQYFGPGTRLTVL.

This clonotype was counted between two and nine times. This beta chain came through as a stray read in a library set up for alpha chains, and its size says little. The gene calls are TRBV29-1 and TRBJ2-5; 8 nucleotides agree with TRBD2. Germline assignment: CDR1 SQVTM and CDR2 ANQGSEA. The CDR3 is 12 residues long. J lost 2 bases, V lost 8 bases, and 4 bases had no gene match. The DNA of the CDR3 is TGCAGCTCGTCTAGCGGGCAAGAGACCCAGTACTTC. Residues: CSSSSGQETQYF.

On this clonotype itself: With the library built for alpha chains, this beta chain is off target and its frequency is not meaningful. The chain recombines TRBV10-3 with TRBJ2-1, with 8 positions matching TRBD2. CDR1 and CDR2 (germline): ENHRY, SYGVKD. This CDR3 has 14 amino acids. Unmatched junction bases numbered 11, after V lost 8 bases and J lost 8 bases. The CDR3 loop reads CAIQGREGGYEQFF. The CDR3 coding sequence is TGTGCCATCCAAGGACGGGAGGGTGGGTATGAGCAGTTCTTC.

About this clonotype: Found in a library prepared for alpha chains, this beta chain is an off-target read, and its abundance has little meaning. CDR3 in amino acids: CASSPGVAGADTQYF. CDR3 in DNA: TGTGCCAGCAGCCCGGGGGTAGCGGGGGCAGATACGCAGTATTTT. The J gene is TRBJ2-3, the V gene TRBV5-5; 9 nucleotides match TRBD2. J lost 4 bases, V lost 4 bases, and 7 bases had no gene match. Germline CDR1 and CDR2: SGHKS and YYEKEE (reference sequence). CDR3 length: 15 amino acids.

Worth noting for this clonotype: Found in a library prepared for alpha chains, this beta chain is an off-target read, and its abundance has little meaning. CDR3 bases: TGTGCCAGCAGCCCCGGGACAGGCCTGTACAATGAGCAGTTCTTC. It codes for CASSPGTGLYNEQFF. The chain uses TRBV11-2 and TRBJ2-1; 8 nucleotides line up with TRBD1. The CDR3 is made up of 15 amino acids. Germline CDR1 and CDR2: SGHAT and FQNNGV. Trimming removed 5 bases from V and 4 bases from J; junction bases left unmatched: 7.

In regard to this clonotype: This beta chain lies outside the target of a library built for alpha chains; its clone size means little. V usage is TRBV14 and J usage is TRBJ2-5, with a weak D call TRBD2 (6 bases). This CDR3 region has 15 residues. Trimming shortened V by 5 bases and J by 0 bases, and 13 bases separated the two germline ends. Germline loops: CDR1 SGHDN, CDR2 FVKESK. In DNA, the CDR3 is TGTGCCAGCAGCTTCCGGGACTGGTACCAAGAGACCCAGTACTTC. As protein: CASSFRDWYQETQYF.

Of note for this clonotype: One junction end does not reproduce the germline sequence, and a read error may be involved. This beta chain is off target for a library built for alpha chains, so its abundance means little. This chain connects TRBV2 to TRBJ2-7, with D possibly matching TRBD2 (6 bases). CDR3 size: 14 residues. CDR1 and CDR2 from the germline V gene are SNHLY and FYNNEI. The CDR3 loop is CVSMLTSGTYEQYF. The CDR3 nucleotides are TGTGTCAGCATGTTGACTAGTGGAACCTACGAGCAGTACTTC. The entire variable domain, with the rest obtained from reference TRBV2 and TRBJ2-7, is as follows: EPEVTQTPSHQVTQMGQEVILRCVPISNHLYFYWYRQILGQKVEFLVSFYNNEISEKSEIFDDQFSVERPDGSNFTLKIRSTKLEDSAMYFCVSMLTSGTYEQYFGPGTRLTVT.

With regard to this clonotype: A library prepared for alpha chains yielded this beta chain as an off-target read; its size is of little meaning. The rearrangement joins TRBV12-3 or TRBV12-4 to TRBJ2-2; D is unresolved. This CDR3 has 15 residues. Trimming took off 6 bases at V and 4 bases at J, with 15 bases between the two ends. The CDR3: CASSFTASLTGELFF. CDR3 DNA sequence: TGTGCCAGCAGCTTCACCGCCTCCCTCACCGGGGAGCTGTTTTTT.

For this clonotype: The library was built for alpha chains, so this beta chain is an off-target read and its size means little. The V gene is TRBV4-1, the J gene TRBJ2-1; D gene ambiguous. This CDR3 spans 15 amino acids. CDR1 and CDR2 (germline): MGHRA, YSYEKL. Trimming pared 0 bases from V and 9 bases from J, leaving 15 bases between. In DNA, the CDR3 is TGCGCCAGCAGCCAAGAACGGAGTAGCCCCGCTGAGCAGTTCTTC. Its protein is CASSQERSSPAEQFF.

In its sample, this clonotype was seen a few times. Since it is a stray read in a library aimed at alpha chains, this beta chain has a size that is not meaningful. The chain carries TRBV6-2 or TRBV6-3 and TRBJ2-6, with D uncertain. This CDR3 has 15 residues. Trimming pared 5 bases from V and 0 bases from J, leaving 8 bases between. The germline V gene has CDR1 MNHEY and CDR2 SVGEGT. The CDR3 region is CASSHKDSGANVLTF. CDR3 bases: TGTGCCAGCAGTCATAAGGACTCTGGGGCCAACGTCCTGACTTTC.

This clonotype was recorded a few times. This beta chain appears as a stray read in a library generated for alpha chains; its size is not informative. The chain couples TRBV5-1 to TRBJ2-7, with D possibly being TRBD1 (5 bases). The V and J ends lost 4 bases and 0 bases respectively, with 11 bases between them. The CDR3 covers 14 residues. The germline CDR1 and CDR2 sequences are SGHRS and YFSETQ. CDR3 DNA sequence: TGCGCCAGCAGCCCCAGGGATAGCTCCTACGAGCAGTACTTC. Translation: CASSPRDSSYEQYF.

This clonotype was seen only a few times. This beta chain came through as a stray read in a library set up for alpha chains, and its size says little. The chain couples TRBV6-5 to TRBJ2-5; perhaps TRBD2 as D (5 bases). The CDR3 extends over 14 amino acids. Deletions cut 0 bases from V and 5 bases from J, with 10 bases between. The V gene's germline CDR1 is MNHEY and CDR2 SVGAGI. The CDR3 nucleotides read TGTGCCAGCAGTTACTCGAGCGGAGTGGAGACCCAGTACTTC. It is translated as CASSYSSGVETQYF.

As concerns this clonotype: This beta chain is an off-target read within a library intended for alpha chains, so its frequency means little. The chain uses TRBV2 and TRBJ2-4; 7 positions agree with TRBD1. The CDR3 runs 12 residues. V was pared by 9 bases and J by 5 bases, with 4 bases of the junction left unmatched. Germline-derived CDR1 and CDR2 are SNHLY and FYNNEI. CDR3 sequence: CASRDRQNIQYF. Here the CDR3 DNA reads TGTGCCAGTCGGGACAGACAAAACATTCAGTACTTC. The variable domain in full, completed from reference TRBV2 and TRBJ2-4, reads EPEVTQTPSHQVTQMGQEVILRCVPISNHLYFYWYRQILGQKVEFLVSFYNNEISEKSEIFDDQFSVERPDGSNFTLKIRSTKLEDSAMYFCASRDRQNIQYFGAGTRLSVL.